Shown below are 11 T cell receptor beta chains from a single sample sequenced in a study of cytomegalovirus exposure and HLA in healthy donors. Amplification used 60 Vbeta primers and 13 Jbeta primers. The assay was immunoSEQ multiplex PCR, and TCRdb's table has in-frame clones only and misses some. The sample contains under 200,000 clones, roughly 84% of which appear only once. Sequenced input: PBMCs. These receptors were taken from a man aged 18 to 29 in good health and CMV-seronegative.

This clone has just a few counts. V is TRBV5-1 and J is TRBJ2-7, with TRBD2 matching 13 bases. The CDR3 consists of 16 residues. Germline V gene data show CDR1 as SGHRS and CDR2 as YFSETQ. The J segment lost 5 bases and the V segment lost 0 bases, leaving 5 bases of the junction unmatched. The CDR3 protein is CASSLAGLAGVDEQYF. Written as DNA, the CDR3 is TGCGCCAGCAGCTTGGCCGGACTAGCGGGAGTTGACGAGCAGTACTTC.

The gene calls are TRBV7-9 and TRBJ1-2; tentative D call: TRBD1 (5 bases). The V gene's germline CDR1 is SEHNR and CDR2 FQNEAQ (reference sequence). The CDR3 loop spans 14 amino acids. Trimming shortened V by 4 bases and J by 4 bases, and 13 bases separated the two germline ends. CDR3 residues: CASSSAGRLYGYTF. CDR3 bases: TGTGCCAGCAGCTCCGCGGGACGGCTCTATGGCTACACCTTC.

The rearrangement links TRBV13 to TRBJ2-1; D is possibly TRBD1 (6 bases). The CDR3 consists of 16 residues. The germline V and J ends were trimmed by 4 bases and 1 base, with 14 bases remaining between them. Germline V lookup: CDR1 PRHDT, CDR2 FYEKMQ (reference sequence). Written as DNA, the CDR3 is TGTGCCAGCAGCTCCCCACAGGGATCTTCCTACAATGAGCAGTTCTTC. This codes for CASSSPQGSSYNEQFF.

The chain joins TRBV10-3 to TRBJ1-1, with a possible D match to TRBD1 (5 bases). V shed 0 bases and J shed 3 bases, with 11 bases lying between them. The germline V gene has CDR1 ENHRY and CDR2 SYGVKD. The CDR3 runs 15 residues. The CDR3 protein is CAISESGAGHTEAFF. The CDR3 nucleotides read TGTGCCATCAGTGAGTCAGGGGCAGGGCACACTGAAGCTTTCTTT.

The chain employs TRBV6-1 and TRBJ2-5, with D possibly matching TRBD2 (6 bases). This CDR3 region has 14 residues. In germline, CDR1 is MNHNS, CDR2 SASEGT. V was shortened by 4 bases and J by 0 bases, with 9 bases between the two germline ends. The CDR3 here is CASSGGGNQETQYF. The DNA for the CDR3 is TGTGCCAGCAGTGGGGGCGGGAACCAAGAGACCCAGTACTTC.

The chain has TRBV16 and TRBJ1-4; weak D call: TRBD1 (5 bases). V was pared by 2 bases and J by 5 bases, with 12 bases between. Germline V lookup: CDR1 KGHSY, CDR2 FQNENV. This CDR3 is built from 15 residues. The CDR3 DNA reads TGTGCCAGCAGCCAACAACCGACAGAAAATGAAAAACTGTTTTTT. It yields the protein CASSQQPTENEKLFF. Full variable domain (outside the CDR3, taken from reference TRBV16 and TRBJ1-4): GEEVAQTPKHLVRGEGQKAKLYCAPIKGHSYVFWYQQVLKNEFKFLISFQNENVFDETGMPKERFSAKCLPNSPCSLEIQATKLEDSAVYFCASSQQPTENEKLFFGSGTQLSVL.

This sequence joins TRBV5-4 and TRBJ2-7; D is possibly TRBD1 (6 bases). This CDR3 contains 15 residues. Germline V lookup: CDR1 SGHNT, CDR2 YYREEE (reference sequence). V was shortened by 1 base and J by 0 bases, with 11 bases between the two germline ends. CDR3 DNA sequence: TGTGCCAGCAGCTTGAACCGGGACAACTCCTACGAGCAGTACTTC. It encodes CASSLNRDNSYEQYF.

This clone was seen a few times. The chain recombines TRBV5-1 with TRBJ1-1, with D perhaps matching TRBD1 (6 bases). The V gene's germline CDR1 is SGHRS and CDR2 YFSETQ. The CDR3 has 14 amino acids. V shed 3 bases and J shed 5 bases, with 14 bases lying between them. CDR3 nucleotide sequence: TGCGCCAGCAGCTCGGAGGGGGGAGGGACTGAAGCTTTCTTT. Translation gives CASSSEGGGTEAFF. The full variable domain, with the rest looked up from reference TRBV5-1 and TRBJ1-1, is KAGVTQTPRYLIKTRGQQVTLSCSPISGHRSVSWYQQTPGQGLQFLFEYFSETQRNKGNFPGRFSGRQFSNSRSEMNVSTLELGDSALYLCASSSEGGGTEAFFGQGTRLTVV.

This clone turned up a few times. This rearrangement joins TRBV7-2 to TRBJ2-1, with 8 bases aligning to TRBD2. The CDR3 totals 14 residues. V was clipped by 3 bases and J by 4 bases; unmatched bases: 2. Germline CDR1 is SGHTA and CDR2 is FQGNSA. The CDR3 sequence: CASSFSGEYNEQFF. As DNA, the CDR3 is TGTGCCAGCAGCTTTAGCGGGGAGTACAATGAGCAGTTCTTC.

This clone has just a few counts. The V gene is TRBV7-8, the J gene TRBJ2-3, with unresolved D. V was pared by 8 bases and J by 2 bases, with 11 bases between. CDR3 length equals 13 residues. CDR1 and CDR2 (germline): SGHVS, FQNEAQ. The chain's CDR3 is CASDLGFTDTQYF. The DNA for the CDR3 is TGTGCCAGCGACCTAGGATTCACAGATACGCAGTATTTT.

The gene calls are TRBV19 and TRBJ2-1, with 7 bases aligning to TRBD2. There are 14 residues in the CDR3. V shed 10 bases, J shed 5 bases, and the junction held 11 bases outside the gene matches. Germline V CDR1 and CDR2: LNHDA, SQIVND (reference sequence). CDR3 in DNA: TGTGCCACCAGTAGACGGGGGGTCGACAATGAGCAGTTCTTC. Its translation: CATSRRGVDNEQFF.